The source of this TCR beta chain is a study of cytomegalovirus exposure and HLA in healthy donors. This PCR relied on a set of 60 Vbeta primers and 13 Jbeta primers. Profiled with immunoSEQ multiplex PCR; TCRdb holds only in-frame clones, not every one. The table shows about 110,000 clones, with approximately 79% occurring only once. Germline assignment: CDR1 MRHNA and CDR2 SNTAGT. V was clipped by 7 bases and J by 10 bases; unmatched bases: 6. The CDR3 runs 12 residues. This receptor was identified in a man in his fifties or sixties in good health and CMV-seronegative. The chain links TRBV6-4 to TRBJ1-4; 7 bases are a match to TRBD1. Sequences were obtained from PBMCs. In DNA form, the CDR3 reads TGTGCCAGCATCCTGACAGGGCGAAAACTGTTTTTT. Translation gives CASILTGRKLFF.